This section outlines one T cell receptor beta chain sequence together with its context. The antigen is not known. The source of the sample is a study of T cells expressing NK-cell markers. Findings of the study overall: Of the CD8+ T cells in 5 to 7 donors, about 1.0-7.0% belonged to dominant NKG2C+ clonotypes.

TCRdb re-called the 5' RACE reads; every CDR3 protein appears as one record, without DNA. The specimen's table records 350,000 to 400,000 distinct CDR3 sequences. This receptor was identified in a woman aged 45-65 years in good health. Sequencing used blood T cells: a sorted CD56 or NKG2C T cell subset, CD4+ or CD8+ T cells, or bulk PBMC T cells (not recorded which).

This chain's CDR3 is CASSNPGTAKNIQYF. The rearrangement links TRBV21-1 to TRBJ2-4; as DNA is missing, the TRBD1 call by TCRdb cannot be tested. TRBV21-1 is shown as a pseudogene. The CDR3 has 15 amino acids.